This T cell receptor beta chain was observed in a study of blood T cell repertoires in COVID-19. Profiling relied on immunoSEQ multiplex PCR, and the TCRdb table lists in-frame clones only, not all of them. The sample lists approximately 120,000 clones; roughly 71% were seen once. Worth noting for this clone: Within the sample, other DNA sequences also encode this same CDR3.

The origin of this receptor is a man older than 75 with acute or convalescent COVID-19. The sample was peripheral blood.

The CDR3 protein is CASSLGRNTEAFF. CDR3 in DNA: TGTGCCAGCAGCTTGGGCAGGAACACTGAAGCTTTCTTT. This sequence joins TRBV5-6 and TRBJ1-1; D is unresolved. V was cut by 0 bases and J by 1 base, with 4 bases left in between. CDR1 and CDR2 from the germline V gene are SGHDT and YYEEEE. The CDR3 is 13 residues long.